What follows are 18 T cell receptor beta chains derived from one specimen sequenced in a study of cytomegalovirus exposure and HLA in healthy donors. The study ran its PCR with 60 Vbeta and 13 Jbeta primers. The repertoire was sequenced with immunoSEQ multiplex PCR; TCRdb's copy has only in-frame clones and lacks some. The sample carries 75,000 or so clones, 70% to 75% recorded once. Sequencing was performed on PBMCs. All receptors come from a woman in her thirties in good health and CMV-seropositive.

The count of this clone is one. The chain couples TRBV30 to TRBJ1-2; 9 bases fit TRBD1. Germline CDR1 reads GTSNPN; CDR2 reads SVGIG (reference sequence). The junction had 7 bases not matched to a gene; V was cut back by 0 bases and J by 8 bases. This CDR3 is built from 14 residues. The chain's CDR3 is CAWSVGTGNLGYTF. DNA for the CDR3: TGTGCCTGGAGTGTAGGGACAGGGAACCTCGGCTACACCTTC.

V gene TRBV2 combines with J gene TRBJ1-4; 8 bases map to TRBD1. This CDR3 is built from 15 residues. Trimming cost V 5 bases and J 7 bases; bases outside gene matches: 9. Looked up from germline, CDR1 is SNHLY and CDR2 is FYNNEI. The CDR3, as DNA: TGTGCCAGCAGTTACGGACAGGGCCGTGGTGAAAAACTGTTTTTT. Amino acid sequence: CASSYGQGRGEKLFF.

The genes are TRBV23-1 and TRBJ1-2, with TRBD1 matching over 9 bases. TRBV23-1 is identified as an open reading frame with a role that is uncertain. This CDR3 spans 15 amino acids. The trim removed 6 bases at V and 4 bases at J, leaving 9 bases unmatched. Here the CDR3 reads CASSFPGQGSYGYTF. The CDR3 nucleotides are TGCGCCAGCAGCTTCCCGGGACAGGGTTCCTATGGCTACACCTTC.

This clone was seen ten or more times. The junction differs from germline at one of its ends, possibly a read error. This chain connects TRBV18 to TRBJ1-3, with D perhaps TRBD1 (5 bases). From germline, CDR1 is KGHSH and CDR2 LQKENI. The CDR3 sequence is 14 residues long. CDR3 in DNA: TGTGCCAGCTCACCCCGACGGGAGGCAAGGGGTCCTGCATGG. Translation: CASSPRREARGPAW. The full variable domain, its missing parts supplied by reference TRBV18 and TRBJ1-3, is NAGVMQNPRHLVRRRGQEARLRCSPMKGHSHVYWYRQLPEEGLKFMVYLQKENIIDESGMPKERFSAEFPKEGPSILRIQQVVRGDSAAYFCASSPRREARGPAWGEGSWLTVV.

The chain joins TRBV11-2 to TRBJ2-1; D is undetermined. Germline-derived CDR1 and CDR2 are SGHAT and FQNNGV. V was cut by 4 bases and J by 10 bases, with 8 bases left in between. The CDR3 contains 11 residues. The CDR3 here is CASSSSGEQFF. The CDR3 coding sequence is TGTGCCAGCAGCTCCTCAGGCGAGCAGTTCTTC.

DNA for the CDR3: TGTGCCAGCAGCGGGCGGGGGCAAAGCTCCTACAATGAGCAGTTCTTC. This translates into CASSGRGQSSYNEQFF. The rearrangement uses TRBV7-2 and TRBJ2-1; a weak D match, TRBD2 (7 bases). The germline V gene encodes CDR1 SGHTA and CDR2 FQGNSA. This CDR3 is 16 amino acids long. V was clipped by 5 bases and J by 0 bases, with 14 bases between them.

The chain carries TRBV20-1 and TRBJ2-7; TRBD1 is a possible D gene (6 bases). This CDR3 is built from 11 residues. Trimming cost V 6 bases and J 7 bases, with 13 bases left between them. Germline V CDR1 and CDR2: DFQATT, SNEGSKA (reference sequence). This CDR3 is CSARDTLEQYF. In nucleotides, the CDR3 is TGCAGTGCCCGGGACACCCTTGAGCAGTACTTC.

The V call is TRBV6-1, the J call TRBJ2-5; 8 positions agree with TRBD1. Germline trimming cut 1 base from V and 5 bases from J; bases unmatched to any gene: 3. The CDR3 consists of 14 residues. Germline V gene sequence: CDR1 MNHNS, CDR2 SASEGT. The CDR3: CASSEDRGLETQYF. The CDR3, as DNA: TGTGCCAGCAGTGAAGACAGGGGGTTGGAGACCCAGTACTTC.

The rearrangement uses TRBV2 and TRBJ2-1, with TRBD2 matching over 9 bases. This CDR3 has 17 residues. Trimming removed 1 base from V and 3 bases from J; junction bases left unmatched: 7. Germline assignment: CDR1 SNHLY and CDR2 FYNNEI. CDR3 in amino acids: CASSEGLLAGIYNEQFF. The CDR3 nucleotides read TGTGCCAGCAGTGAAGGTTTGCTAGCGGGAATCTACAATGAGCAGTTCTTC.

V is TRBV7-9 and J is TRBJ2-1; D perhaps matches TRBD1 (6 bases). This CDR3 region has 14 residues. Germline V gene data show CDR1 as SEHNR and CDR2 as FQNEAQ (reference sequence). V was trimmed by 5 bases and J by 9 bases, leaving 17 bases between them. The CDR3 sequence is CASSINRADGEQFF. The CDR3 DNA reads as TGTGCCAGCAGCATAAACAGGGCGGATGGTGAGCAGTTCTTC.

The chain is built from TRBV25-1 and TRBJ2-2; 11 bases agree with TRBD1. Germline CDR1 reads MGHDK; CDR2 reads SYGVNS. This CDR3 comprises 15 residues. V lost 4 bases and J lost 7; bases outside the gene matches: 5. The CDR3 sequence: CASSVGQGAGGELFF. In DNA, the CDR3 is TGTGCCAGCAGTGTCGGACAGGGGGCCGGCGGGGAGCTGTTTTTT.

This chain uses TRBV29-1 with TRBJ2-7; D gene ambiguous. The germline gives CDR1 SQVTM, CDR2 ANQGSEA. This CDR3 contains 15 residues. Trimming removed 1 base at V and 3 bases at J, with 16 bases between. CDR3 loop: CSVEGGPPHNYEQYF. CDR3 nucleotides: TGCAGCGTTGAAGGCGGTCCGCCCCACAACTACGAGCAGTACTTC.

The rearrangement uses TRBV28 and TRBJ1-1, with a weak D call TRBD1 (5 bases). The V gene's germline CDR1 is MDHEN and CDR2 SYDVKM. The CDR3 spans 13 residues. V was clipped by 5 bases and J by 6 bases, with 13 bases between them. The CDR3 bases are TGTGCCAGCAGTCCCTCAGGGAGGGCTGAAGCTTTCTTT. This sequence encodes CASSPSGRAEAFF.

This chain links TRBV4-3 with TRBJ1-1, with D hard to call. Germline CDR1 is LGHNA and CDR2 is YSLEER. The V and J ends lost 0 bases and 3 bases respectively, with 11 bases between them. The CDR3 is made up of 15 amino acids. The CDR3 protein is CASSQDLSGYTEAFF. CDR3 DNA sequence: TGCGCCAGCAGCCAAGATCTGAGCGGGTACACTGAAGCTTTCTTT.

The chain employs TRBV5-4 and TRBJ2-3; D perhaps matches TRBD2 (6 bases). CDR3 length: 15 amino acids. Trimming cost V 4 bases and J 6 bases, with 18 bases left between them. The germline V gene encodes CDR1 SGHNT and CDR2 YYREEE (reference sequence). CDR3 loop: CASSRGLKGIDTQYF. Here the CDR3 DNA reads TGTGCCAGCAGCAGGGGACTGAAGGGAATCGATACGCAGTATTTT.

This sequence joins TRBV30 and TRBJ1-1; D possibly corresponds to TRBD1 (5 bases). Germline V gene lookup returns CDR1 GTSNPN and CDR2 SVGIG (reference sequence). Trimming shortened V by 1 base and J by 0 bases, and 12 bases separated the two germline ends. The CDR3 is made up of 15 amino acids. CDR3 amino acids: CAWSEPRQLNTEAFF. Here the CDR3 DNA reads TGTGCCTGGAGTGAACCCCGACAGCTGAACACTGAAGCTTTCTTT.

This chain joins TRBV2 and TRBJ1-5, with D maybe TRBD1 (5 bases). Germline V gives CDR1 SNHLY, CDR2 FYNNEI. Trimming pared 3 bases from V and 7 bases from J, leaving 16 bases between. The CDR3 loop spans 15 amino acids. DNA for the CDR3: TGTGCCAGCAGTGACCCTCTTGTACGGGGGCAGCCCCAGCATTTT. It codes for CASSDPLVRGQPQHF.

This chain's CDR3 is CASSEGAVETQYF. CDR3 nucleotides: TGTGCCAGCAGCGAGGGGGCCGTGGAGACCCAGTACTTC. The chain combines TRBV9 with TRBJ2-5; TRBD1 aligns across 7 bases. Trimming took 3 bases from V and 5 from J; bases not matched to a gene: 4. The length of the CDR3 is 13 residues. Looked up from germline, CDR1 is SGDLS and CDR2 is YYNGEE.